This T cell receptor (beta chain) was profiled in a study of OX40 agonist ivuxolimab in advanced cancers. The overall study: Partial responses were achieved by three patients: one hepatocellular carcinoma, two cutaneous melanoma.

TCRdb keeps only in-frame clones here, not all; method: immunoSEQ multiplex PCR. The data contain tens of thousands of clones, 70% to 90% of them singletons. As concerns this clone: The target antigen is unknown.

Samples were taken at baseline and on day 1 of cycles 4 and 7. V shed 0 bases and J shed 5 bases, with 8 bases lying between them. The CDR3 is 13 residues long. The germline CDR1 and CDR2 sequences are PRHDT and FYEKMQ (reference sequence). Study-wide results and limits: Both CD4+ and CD8+ T cell populations in blood had undergone clonal expansion by week 6 at 0.1 to 3.0 mg/kg. The study did not work out the antigen specificity of the expanded peripheral T cells.

The chain links TRBV13 to TRBJ2-7; D unclear. The receptor was isolated from an adult with an advanced solid tumor such as melanoma, head and neck, liver or kidney cancer. This sample comprised CD4+ or CD8+ T cells sorted from blood, obtained in a trial of the OX40 agonist ivuxolimab. This CDR3 reads CASSLGLRNEQYF. The CDR3 DNA reads TGTGCCAGCAGCTTAGGCCTGAGAAACGAGCAGTACTTC.